The 8 T cell receptor beta chains reported below all come from one sample, sequenced in a study of tumor-infiltrating lymphocytes in glioblastoma multiforme. TCRB libraries came from RNA via three nested multiplex PCR rounds. TCRdb called the multiplex PCR reads again in MiXCR, with one record for every CDR3 protein. The sample has about 16,000 distinct CDR3 sequences; roughly 73% are singletons. The sample was brain tumor tissue. The receptors stem from a male donor with glioblastoma.

The genes are TRBV11-2 and TRBJ1-5, with a possible D match to TRBD1 (5 bases). Germline CDR1 and CDR2: SGHAT and FQNNGV. The CDR3 is made up of 14 amino acids. The V gene lost 4 bases and the J gene lost 5 bases, with 12 bases spanning the gap. This CDR3 is CASSSLQGDQPQHF. The CDR3 region has the DNA TGTGCCAGCAGCTCGCTTCAGGGAGATCAGCCCCAGCATTTT.

The rearrangement links TRBV29-1 to TRBJ2-3, with 7 bases that match TRBD1. Germline lookup yields CDR1 SQVTM and CDR2 ANQGSEA. Trimming at V came to 6 bases and at J to 5 bases, leaving 8 bases not matched to a gene. The CDR3 extends over 13 amino acids. CDR3 sequence: CSVENRGIDTQYF. In DNA form, the CDR3 reads TGCAGCGTCGAAAACAGGGGCATAGATACGCAGTATTTT.

The V call is TRBV20-1, the J call TRBJ2-4, with a tentative D call TRBD1 (6 bases). Trimming cost V 2 bases and J 7 bases, with 12 bases left between them. The germline V gene encodes CDR1 DFQATT and CDR2 SNEGSKA (reference sequence). The CDR3 length is 13 residues. DNA of the CDR3: TGCAGTGCTAGACGAACAGGGTACAACATTCAGTACTTC. Its protein is CSARRTGYNIQYF.

This clonotype was recorded a few times. Mismatch with germline at one junction end may stem from a read error. The chain recombines TRBV29-1 with TRBJ1-6; 7 positions agree with TRBD1. The length of the CDR3 is 13 residues. Germline V CDR1 and CDR2: SQVTM, ANQGSEA. The CDR3 sequence: CSAARDRESPLHF. CDR3 DNA sequence: TGCAGCGCTGCTAGGGACAGAGAATCACCCCTTCACTTT.

CDR3 sequence reads: CSAAVSGGEDTGELFF. CDR3 bases: TGCAGTGCGGCGGTTAGCGGGGGGGAAGACACCGGGGAGCTGTTTTTT. The rearrangement uses TRBV20-1 and TRBJ2-2; 11 positions match TRBD2. This CDR3 spans 16 amino acids. Germline V gives CDR1 DFQATT, CDR2 SNEGSKA (reference sequence). V was clipped by 6 bases and J by 3 bases; unmatched bases: 9.

This clonotype was counted at least ten times. This chain links TRBV5-1 with TRBJ2-1, with TRBD1 identical over 9 bases. V was pared by 4 bases and J by 7 bases, with 9 bases of the junction left unmatched. CDR3 length: 15 amino acids. Germline V gene data show CDR1 as SGHRS and CDR2 as YFSETQ. In nucleotides, the CDR3 is TGCGCCAGCAGCGATCCGGGACAGGGACTGAATGAGCAGTTCTTC. Amino acid sequence: CASSDPGQGLNEQFF.

This clonotype has more than one count but fewer than ten. The chain joins TRBV28 to TRBJ2-7; D is possibly TRBD1 (7 bases). Germline V gene sequence: CDR1 MDHEN, CDR2 SYDVKM. The CDR3 length is 12 residues. The germline V and J ends were trimmed by 7 bases and 6 bases, with 13 bases remaining between them. The CDR3 loop is CASTPGGLEQYF. CDR3 sequence (DNA): TGTGCCAGCACACCAGGGGGGCTCGAGCAGTACTTC.

V usage is TRBV2 and J usage is TRBJ2-1, with D tentatively TRBD2 (6 bases). V was trimmed by 10 bases and J by 5 bases, leaving 18 bases between them. Germline values: CDR1 SNHLY, CDR2 FYNNEI. This CDR3 has 14 amino acids. The CDR3 DNA sequence: TGTGCCAACAAAGAACGGGGGACTGACAATGAGCAGTTCTTC. Its protein is CANKERGTDNEQFF.